A single sample gave rise to the 22 T cell receptor beta chains below, sequenced in a study of Graves' ophthalmopathy and Graves' hyperthyroidism. Amplifying from RNA transcripts, the study obtained TCR beta CDR3 regions. The first round was an RT-PCR with HTBI primers, and the second round was a multiplex PCR. A single record per CDR3 protein comes from TCRdb applying MiXCR to the multiplex PCR reads. The sample has approximately 500,000 distinct CDR3 sequences; around 14% are singletons. The material sequenced was blood. Source of these receptors: a woman between 25 and 40 years old with Graves' ophthalmopathy.

The table lists this clonotype with a few counts. Its ends do not fully match the called genes, so a read error is possible. The chain links TRBV27 to TRBJ2-7; D ambiguous. Per the germline V gene, CDR1 is MNHEY and CDR2 is SMNVEV (reference sequence). This CDR3 spans 16 amino acids. This chain's CDR3 is CASSPLRTYASYEQCF. The CDR3 DNA sequence: TGTGCCAGCAGCCCCCTGCGGACCTATGCCTCCTACGAGCAGTGCTTC.

This clonotype occurred a few times. The gene calls are TRBV2 and TRBJ1-2, with D possibly being TRBD1 (6 bases). The length of the CDR3 is 15 residues. Germline assignment: CDR1 SNHLY and CDR2 FYNNEI. V gave up 4 bases and J gave up 4 bases, with 16 bases separating them. The CDR3 region has the DNA TGTGCCAGCAGTGCTTTTGAGAGGGGGTCCTATGGCTACACCTTC. Its translation is CASSAFERGSYGYTF. The full variable domain, in which reference TRBV2 and TRBJ1-2 provide the parts outside the CDR3, is EPEVTQTPSHQVTQMGQEVILRCVPISNHLYFYWYRQILGQKVEFLVSFYNNEISEKSEIFDDQFSVERPDGSNFTLKIRSTKLEDSAMYFCASSAFERGSYGYTFGSGTRLTVV.

This chain joins TRBV6-5 and TRBJ2-5, with TRBD1 matching 8 bases. From germline, CDR1 is MNHEY and CDR2 SVGAGI. The V segment lost 2 bases and the J segment 0 bases; nucleotides outside the gene matches: 8. The CDR3 contains 17 residues. Written as DNA, the CDR3 is TGTGCCAGCAGTTACAGGGGACAGGACCCGTACCAAGAGACCCAGTACTTC. It is translated as CASSYRGQDPYQETQYF.

Many counts were recorded for this clonotype. The V call is TRBV6-4, the J call TRBJ1-1, with D hard to call. The germline gives CDR1 MRHNA, CDR2 SNTAGT. This CDR3 comprises 14 residues. Between the trimmed V and J ends, which lost 4 bases and 1 base, there was a span of 10 bases. CDR3 amino acids: CASSVRAENTEAFF. CDR3 in DNA: TGTGCCAGCAGTGTTCGTGCAGAGAACACTGAAGCTTTCTTT.

This clonotype was seen many times. For the CDR3, the DNA is TGCAGTGCTGGCCTCATGGGGAACACTGAAGCTTTCTTT. As protein: CSAGLMGNTEAFF. The V and J genes are TRBV20-1 and TRBJ1-1, with D unclear. The length of the CDR3 is 13 residues. V was clipped by 5 bases and J by 1 base, with 11 bases between them. Per germline, CDR1 DFQATT and CDR2 SNEGSKA (reference sequence).

The table lists this clonotype with many counts. The chain has TRBV27 and TRBJ2-5; 8 positions agree with TRBD1. From germline, CDR1 is MNHEY and CDR2 SMNVEV (reference sequence). The CDR3 loop spans 14 amino acids. Trimming took 10 bases from V and 8 from J; bases not matched to a gene: 15. CDR3 in DNA: TGTGCCACCGCAGTTGGGACAGGTCGAGGAACCCAGTACTTC. As protein: CATAVGTGRGTQYF.

This clonotype was detected a few times. The rearrangement uses TRBV6-1 and TRBJ2-7; the match to TRBD2 covers 12 bases. There are 17 residues in the CDR3. Trimming at V came to 5 bases and at J to 4 bases, leaving 12 bases not matched to a gene. Germline CDR1 and CDR2: MNHNS and SASEGT. CDR3 coding DNA: TGTGCCAGCAGTCGCCCCTCGACTAGCGGGAGATTGTACGAGCAGTACTTC. It translates to CASSRPSTSGRLYEQYF.

This clonotype was seen ten or more times. The rearrangement uses TRBV2 and TRBJ1-1; 9 nucleotides agree with TRBD1. Trimming cost V 5 bases and J 6 bases; bases outside gene matches: 7. Germline assignment: CDR1 SNHLY and CDR2 FYNNEI. The CDR3 totals 14 residues. The CDR3 DNA sequence: TGTGCCAGCAGTTTGACAGGGGGTTTCGCTGAAGCTTTCTTT. Its protein product is CASSLTGGFAEAFF.

This clonotype was observed many times. V usage is TRBV24-1 and J usage is TRBJ2-2; D unresolved. The CDR3 is 14 residues long. V dropped 3 bases and J dropped 7 bases, with 11 bases sitting between them. Germline V gives CDR1 KGHDR, CDR2 SFDVKD. The CDR3 DNA reads as TGTGCCACCAGTGATACCGGACCCATCGGGGAGCTGTTTTTT. Its translation is CATSDTGPIGELFF.

This clonotype was recorded at least ten times. V and J are TRBV12-3 or TRBV12-4 and TRBJ1-2; the D is unclear. The V and J ends lost 5 bases and 11 bases respectively, with 12 bases between them. The CDR3 is 11 amino acids. The CDR3 here is CASSLRLVYTF. Written as DNA, the CDR3 is TGTGCCAGCAGTCTGAGACTGGTTTACACCTTC.

Concerning this clonotype itself: Sequence at one end of the junction differs from germline and may be a read error. The chain links TRBV10-3 to TRBJ1-5, with 8 bases aligning to TRBD1. CDR3 length: 16 residues. Germline assignment: CDR1 ENHRY and CDR2 SYGVKD. The CDR3 region has the DNA TGTGCCATCAGTGATAACGGACAGGGTAGCAATCAGCCCAAGCATTTT. Translating gives CAISDNGQGSNQPKHF.

To note about this clonotype: A single base separates this from a much larger clone, so it may be a read error. The chain uses TRBV12-3 or TRBV12-4 and TRBJ1-2; D is unresolved. Trimming cost V 7 bases and J 6 bases, with 15 bases left between them. The CDR3 contains 13 residues. This CDR3 is CASTSPSSHGYTF. In DNA, the CDR3 is TGTGCCAGCACATCCCCGTCATCCCATGGCTACACCTTC.

The chain uses TRBV5-1 and TRBJ2-7, with 12 bases lining up with TRBD1. With 2 bases clipped from V and 6 bases from J, the junction kept 6 bases outside the gene matches. The CDR3 sequence is 15 residues long. Germline-derived CDR1 and CDR2 are SGHRS and YFSETQ. The CDR3 sequence: CASSLEWDRGREQYF. In nucleotides, the CDR3 is TGCGCCAGCAGCTTAGAATGGGACAGGGGGCGCGAGCAGTACTTC.

This clonotype was detected ten times or more. A much more abundant neighbour one base away suggests this may be a read error. V and J are TRBV6-5 and TRBJ1-1, with 9 bases aligning to TRBD1. Per germline, CDR1 MNHEY and CDR2 SVGAGI. This CDR3 region has 14 residues. Here the CDR3 reads CASSYGTGGTEALF. The CDR3 DNA follows: TGTGCCAGCAGTTACGGAACAGGGGGCACTGAAGCTCTCTTT.

There are many counts of this clonotype. The chain combines TRBV12-3 or TRBV12-4 with TRBJ2-5, with no clear D. This CDR3 region has 13 residues. V shed 6 bases and J shed 1 base, with 9 bases lying between them. The CDR3 region has the DNA TGTGCCAGCAGATTTGGGGTCCAAGAGACCCAGTACTTC. Its protein is CASRFGVQETQYF.

This clonotype turned up a few times. V is TRBV9 and J is TRBJ2-7, with D perhaps matching TRBD2 (5 bases). Trimming left V 0 bases short and J 2 bases short, with 9 bases between. CDR1 and CDR2 (germline): SGDLS, YYNGEE. The CDR3 runs 14 residues. CDR3 in DNA: TGTGCCAGCAGCGTAGAGCGGAGCCCCTACGAGCAGTACTTC. Residues: CASSVERSPYEQYF.

The chain couples TRBV6-5 to TRBJ1-4, with 7 bases aligning to TRBD1. CDR1 and CDR2 (germline): MNHEY, SVGAGI. The CDR3 spans 16 residues. Trimming removed 1 base from V and 4 bases from J; junction bases left unmatched: 6. CDR3 sequence (DNA): TGTGCCAGCAGTTACTTGACAGGGCCCCTTAATGAAAAACTGTTTTTT. Translated: CASSYLTGPLNEKLFF.

At least ten counts were recorded for this clonotype. The junction and the germline gene differ at one end; a read error may be behind it. The V gene is TRBV30, the J gene TRBJ2-2; TRBD1 might be the D (7 bases). This CDR3 spans 15 amino acids. Germline CDR1 is GTSNPN and CDR2 is SVGIG (reference sequence). The CDR3 region has the DNA TGTGCCTGGAGGGCGGGGACAGCGAAGACCGGGGAGCTGTTTTTT. Its translation: CAWRAGTAKTGELFF.

Many counts were recorded for this clonotype. The chain recombines TRBV25-1 with TRBJ2-7; 11 bases line up with TRBD2. Trimming removed 5 bases from V and 0 bases from J; junction bases left unmatched: 6. Germline lookup yields CDR1 MGHDK and CDR2 SYGVNS. The CDR3 runs 16 residues. In DNA, the CDR3 is TGTGCCAGCAGTCCCGGGACTAGCGGTAGCTCCTACGAGCAGTACTTC. This translates into CASSPGTSGSSYEQYF.

The table lists this clonotype with many counts. The chain uses TRBV30 and TRBJ1-5, with D possibly being TRBD1 (5 bases). CDR3 length equals 14 residues. In germline, CDR1 is GTSNPN, CDR2 SVGIG (reference sequence). V was shortened by 4 bases and J by 2 bases, with 12 bases between the two germline ends. CDR3 in amino acids: CAWTRGGRNQPQHF. DNA for the CDR3: TGTGCCTGGACGCGGGGGGGACGCAATCAGCCCCAGCATTTT.

This clonotype appeared many times. The chain links TRBV9 to TRBJ1-2; 9 bases line up with TRBD1. Germline CDR1 and CDR2: SGDLS and YYNGEE. The CDR3 spans 20 residues. V dropped 3 bases and J dropped 8; count of bases not matched to a gene: 26. Here the CDR3 DNA reads TGTGCCAGCAGCGACCTTAGTAACCGGGACAGGGAGTTTCTCCGGCGGGGCTACACCTTC. Protein: CASSDLSNRDREFLRRGYTF.

The chain uses TRBV2 and TRBJ1-1; the match to TRBD1 covers 7 bases. The trim removed 11 bases at V and 5 bases at J, leaving 11 bases unmatched. The CDR3 consists of 13 residues. Germline assignment: CDR1 SNHLY and CDR2 FYNNEI. The CDR3 DNA follows: TGTGCCGGGGCTGCAGGGGGGCGAACTGAAGCTTTCTTT. This gives the protein CAGAAGGRTEAFF.